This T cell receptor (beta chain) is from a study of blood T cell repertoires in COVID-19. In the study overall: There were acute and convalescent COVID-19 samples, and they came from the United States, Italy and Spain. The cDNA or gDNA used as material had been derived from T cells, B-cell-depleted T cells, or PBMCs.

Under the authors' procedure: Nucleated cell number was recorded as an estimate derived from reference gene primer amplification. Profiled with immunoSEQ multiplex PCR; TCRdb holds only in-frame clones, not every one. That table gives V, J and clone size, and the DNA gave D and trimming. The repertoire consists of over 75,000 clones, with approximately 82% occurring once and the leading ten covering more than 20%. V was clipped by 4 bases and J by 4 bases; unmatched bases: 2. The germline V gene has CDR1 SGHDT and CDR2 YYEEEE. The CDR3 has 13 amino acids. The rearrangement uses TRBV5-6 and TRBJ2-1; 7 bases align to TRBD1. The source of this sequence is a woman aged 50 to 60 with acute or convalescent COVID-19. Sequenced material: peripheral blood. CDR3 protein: CASSTDRYNEQFF. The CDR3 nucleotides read TGTGCCAGCAGCACGGACAGGTACAATGAGCAGTTCTTC.